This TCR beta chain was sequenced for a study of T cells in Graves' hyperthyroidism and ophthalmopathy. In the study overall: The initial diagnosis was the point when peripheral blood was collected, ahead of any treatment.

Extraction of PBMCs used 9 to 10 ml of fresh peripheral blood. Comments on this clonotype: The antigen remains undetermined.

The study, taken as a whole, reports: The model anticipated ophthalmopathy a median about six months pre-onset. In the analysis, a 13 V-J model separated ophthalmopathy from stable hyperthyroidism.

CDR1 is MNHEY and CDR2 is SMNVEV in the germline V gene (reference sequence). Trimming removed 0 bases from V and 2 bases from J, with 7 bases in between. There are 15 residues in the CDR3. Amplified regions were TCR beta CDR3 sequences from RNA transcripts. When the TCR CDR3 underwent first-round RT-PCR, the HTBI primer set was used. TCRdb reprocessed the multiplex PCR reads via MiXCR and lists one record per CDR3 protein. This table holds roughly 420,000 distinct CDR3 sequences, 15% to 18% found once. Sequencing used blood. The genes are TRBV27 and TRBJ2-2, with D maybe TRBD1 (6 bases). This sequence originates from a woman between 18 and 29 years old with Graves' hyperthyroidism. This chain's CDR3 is CASSLSQGNTGELFF. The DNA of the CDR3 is TGTGCCAGCAGTTTATCACAGGGAAACACCGGGGAGCTGTTTTTT.